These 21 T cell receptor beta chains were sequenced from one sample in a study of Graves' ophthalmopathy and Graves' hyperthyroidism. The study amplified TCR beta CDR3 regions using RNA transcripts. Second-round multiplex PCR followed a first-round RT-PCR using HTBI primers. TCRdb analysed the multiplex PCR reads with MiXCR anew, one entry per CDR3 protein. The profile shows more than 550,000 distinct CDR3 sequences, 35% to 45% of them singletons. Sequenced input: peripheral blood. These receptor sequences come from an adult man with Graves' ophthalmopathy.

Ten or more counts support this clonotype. The CDR3 coding sequence is TGCAGCGTTGAATGGTTAGGAGACAACTCTAACTATGGCTACACCTTC. Translated: CSVEWLGDNSNYGYTF. The V gene is TRBV29-1, the J gene TRBJ1-2; D ambiguous. This CDR3 contains 16 residues. Trimming removed 2 bases from V and 0 bases from J, with 16 bases in between. CDR1 SQVTM and CDR2 ANQGSEA come from the germline V gene.

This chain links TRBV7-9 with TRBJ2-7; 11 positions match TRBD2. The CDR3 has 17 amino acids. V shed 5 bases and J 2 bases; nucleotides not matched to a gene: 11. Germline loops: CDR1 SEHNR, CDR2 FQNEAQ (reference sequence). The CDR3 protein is CASSTETSGAPTYEQYF. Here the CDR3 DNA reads TGTGCCAGCAGCACGGAGACTAGCGGGGCCCCCACCTACGAGCAGTACTTC.

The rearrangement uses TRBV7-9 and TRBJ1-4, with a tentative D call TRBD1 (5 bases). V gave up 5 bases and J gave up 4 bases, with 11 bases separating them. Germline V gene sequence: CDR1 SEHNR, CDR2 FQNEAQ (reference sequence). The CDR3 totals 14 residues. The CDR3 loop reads CASSRDGFNEKLFF. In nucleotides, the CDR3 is TGTGCCAGCAGCCGGGACGGCTTTAATGAAAAACTGTTTTTT. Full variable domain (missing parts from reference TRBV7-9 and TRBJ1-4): DTGVSQNPRHKITKRGQNVTFRCDPISEHNRLYWYRQTLGQGPEFLTYFQNEAQLEKSRLLSDRFSAERPKGSFSTLEIQRTEQGDSAMYLCASSRDGFNEKLFFGSGTQLSVL.

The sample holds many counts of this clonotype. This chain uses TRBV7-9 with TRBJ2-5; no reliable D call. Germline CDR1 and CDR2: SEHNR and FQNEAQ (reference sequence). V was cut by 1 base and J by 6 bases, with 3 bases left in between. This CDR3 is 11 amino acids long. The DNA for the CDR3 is TGTGCCAGCAGCTTAGATAAGACCCAGTACTTC. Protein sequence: CASSLDKTQYF. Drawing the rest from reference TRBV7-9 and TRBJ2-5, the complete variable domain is DTGVSQNPRHKITKRGQNVTFRCDPISEHNRLYWYRQTLGQGPEFLTYFQNEAQLEKSRLLSDRFSAERPKGSFSTLEIQRTEQGDSAMYLCASSLDKTQYFGPGTRLLVL.

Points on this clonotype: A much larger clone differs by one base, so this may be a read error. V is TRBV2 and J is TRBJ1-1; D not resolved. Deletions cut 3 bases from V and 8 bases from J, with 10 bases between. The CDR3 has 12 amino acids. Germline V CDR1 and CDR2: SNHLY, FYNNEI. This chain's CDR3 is CASSDAFLEAFF. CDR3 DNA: TGTGCCAGCAGTGACGCATTCCTCGAAGCTTTCTTT. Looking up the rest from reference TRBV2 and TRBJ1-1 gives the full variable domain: EPEVTQTPSHQVTQMGQEVILRCVPISNHLYFYWYRQILGQKVEFLVSFYNNEISEKSEIFDDQFSVERPDGSNFTLKIRSTKLEDSAMYFCASSDAFLEAFFGQGTRLTVV.

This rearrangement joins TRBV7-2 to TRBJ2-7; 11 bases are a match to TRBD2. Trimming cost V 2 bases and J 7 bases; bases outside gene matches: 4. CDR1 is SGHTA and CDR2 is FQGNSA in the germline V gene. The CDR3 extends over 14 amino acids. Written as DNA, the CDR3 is TGTGCCAGCAGCTTACGGGCTAGCGGGGGGGAGCAGTACTTC. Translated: CASSLRASGGEQYF.

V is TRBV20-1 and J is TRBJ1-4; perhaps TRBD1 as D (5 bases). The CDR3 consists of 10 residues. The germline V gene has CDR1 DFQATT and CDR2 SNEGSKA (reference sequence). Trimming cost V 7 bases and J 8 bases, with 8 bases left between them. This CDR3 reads CSGAGEKLFF. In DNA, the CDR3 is TGCAGTGGCGCAGGGGAAAAACTGTTTTTT.

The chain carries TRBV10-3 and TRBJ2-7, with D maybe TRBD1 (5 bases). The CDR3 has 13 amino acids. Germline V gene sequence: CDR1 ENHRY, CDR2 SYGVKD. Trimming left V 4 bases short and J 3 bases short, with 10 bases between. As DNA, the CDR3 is TGTGCCATCAGTGGGCAGGGTCGCTACGAGCAGTACTTC. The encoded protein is CAISGQGRYEQYF.

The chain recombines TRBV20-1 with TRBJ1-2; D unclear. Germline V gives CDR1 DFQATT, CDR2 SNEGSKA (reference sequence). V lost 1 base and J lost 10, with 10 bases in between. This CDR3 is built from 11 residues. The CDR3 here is CSARGLADYTF. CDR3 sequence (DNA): TGCAGTGCTAGAGGGCTAGCGGACTACACCTTC.

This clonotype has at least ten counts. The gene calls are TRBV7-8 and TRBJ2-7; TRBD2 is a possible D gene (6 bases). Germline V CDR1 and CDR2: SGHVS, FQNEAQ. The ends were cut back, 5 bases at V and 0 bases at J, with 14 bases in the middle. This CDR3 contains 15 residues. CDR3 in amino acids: CASSPSAGSSYEQYF. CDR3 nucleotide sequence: TGTGCCAGCAGCCCCTCGGCGGGAAGCTCCTACGAGCAGTACTTC.

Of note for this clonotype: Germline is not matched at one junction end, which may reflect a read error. CDR3 sequence: CAGSPGQGYTEAFF. The CDR3 bases are TGTGCCGGCAGTCCGGGACAGGGTTACACTGAAGCTTTCTTT. The V gene is TRBV6-1, the J gene TRBJ1-1, with 9 bases aligning to TRBD1. Per the germline V gene, CDR1 is MNHNS and CDR2 is SASEGT. The CDR3 is 14 residues long.

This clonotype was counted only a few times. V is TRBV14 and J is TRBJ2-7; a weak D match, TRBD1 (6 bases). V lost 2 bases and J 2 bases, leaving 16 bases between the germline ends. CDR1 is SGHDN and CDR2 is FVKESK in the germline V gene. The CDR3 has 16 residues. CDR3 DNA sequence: TGTGCCAGCAGCCAAACAGCGACAGGTCCTACCTACGAGCAGTACTTC. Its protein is CASSQTATGPTYEQYF.

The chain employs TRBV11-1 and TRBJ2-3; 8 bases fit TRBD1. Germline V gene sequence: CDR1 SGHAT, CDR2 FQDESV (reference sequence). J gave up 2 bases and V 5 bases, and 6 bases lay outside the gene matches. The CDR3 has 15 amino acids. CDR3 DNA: TGTGCCAGCAGCCCCCGGGACAGGCCCACAGATACGCAGTATTTT. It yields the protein CASSPRDRPTDTQYF.

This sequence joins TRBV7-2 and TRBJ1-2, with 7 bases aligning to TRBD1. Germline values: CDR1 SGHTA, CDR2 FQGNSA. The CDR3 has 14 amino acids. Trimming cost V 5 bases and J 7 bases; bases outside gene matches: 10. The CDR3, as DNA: TGTGCCAGCAGCATCCATACGGGACAGCCTGGCTACACCTTC. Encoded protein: CASSIHTGQPGYTF.

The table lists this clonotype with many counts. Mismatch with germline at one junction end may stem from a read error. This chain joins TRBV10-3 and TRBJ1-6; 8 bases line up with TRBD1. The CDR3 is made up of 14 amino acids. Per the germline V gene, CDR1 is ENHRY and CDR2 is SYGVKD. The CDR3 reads CASSPQGANSPLHF. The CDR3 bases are TGCGCCAGCAGCCCGCAGGGGGCGAATTCACCCCTCCACTTT.

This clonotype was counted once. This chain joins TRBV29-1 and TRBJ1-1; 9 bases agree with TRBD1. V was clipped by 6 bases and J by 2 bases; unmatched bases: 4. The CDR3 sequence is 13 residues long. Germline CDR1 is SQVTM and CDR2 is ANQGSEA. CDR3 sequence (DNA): TGCAGCGTGGGGACAGGGCGAAACACTGAAGCTTTCTTT. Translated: CSVGTGRNTEAFF.

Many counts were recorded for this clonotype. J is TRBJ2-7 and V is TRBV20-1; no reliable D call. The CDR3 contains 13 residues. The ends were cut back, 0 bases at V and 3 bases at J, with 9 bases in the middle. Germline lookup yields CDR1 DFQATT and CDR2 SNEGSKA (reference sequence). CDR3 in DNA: TGCAGTGCTAGAGATGTGGGAAGCTACGAGCAGTACTTC. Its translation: CSARDVGSYEQYF.

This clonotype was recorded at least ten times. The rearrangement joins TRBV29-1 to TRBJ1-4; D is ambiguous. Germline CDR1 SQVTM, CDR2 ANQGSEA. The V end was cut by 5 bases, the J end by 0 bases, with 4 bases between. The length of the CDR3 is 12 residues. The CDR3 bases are TGCAGCGTTCGGACAACTAATGAAAAACTGTTTTTT. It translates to CSVRTTNEKLFF.

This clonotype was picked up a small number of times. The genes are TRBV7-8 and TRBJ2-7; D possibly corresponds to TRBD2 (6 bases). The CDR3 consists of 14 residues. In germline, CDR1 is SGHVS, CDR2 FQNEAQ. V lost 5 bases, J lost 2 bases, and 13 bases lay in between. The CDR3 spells CASSPVAVAYEQYF. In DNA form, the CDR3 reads TGTGCCAGCAGCCCAGTAGCGGTAGCCTACGAGCAGTACTTC.

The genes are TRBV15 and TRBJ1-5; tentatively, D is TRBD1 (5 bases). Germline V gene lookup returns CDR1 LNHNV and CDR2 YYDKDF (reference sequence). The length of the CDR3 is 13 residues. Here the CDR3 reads CARDPAGNQPQHF. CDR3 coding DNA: TGTGCTAGAGATCCGGCAGGGAATCAGCCCCAGCATTTT. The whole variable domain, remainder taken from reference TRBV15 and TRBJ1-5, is DAMVIQNPRYQVTQFGKPVTLSCSQTLNHNVMYWYQQKSSQAPKLLFHYYDKDFNNEADTPDNFQSRRPNTSFCFLDIRSPGLGDTAMYLCARDPAGNQPQHFGDGTRLSIL.

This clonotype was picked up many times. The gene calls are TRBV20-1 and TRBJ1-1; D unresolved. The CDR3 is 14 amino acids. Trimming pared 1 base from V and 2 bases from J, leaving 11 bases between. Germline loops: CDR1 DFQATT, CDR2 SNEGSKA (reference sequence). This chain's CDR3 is CSARALYGNTEAFF. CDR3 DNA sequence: TGCAGTGCTAGAGCCCTTTACGGCAACACTGAAGCTTTCTTT.